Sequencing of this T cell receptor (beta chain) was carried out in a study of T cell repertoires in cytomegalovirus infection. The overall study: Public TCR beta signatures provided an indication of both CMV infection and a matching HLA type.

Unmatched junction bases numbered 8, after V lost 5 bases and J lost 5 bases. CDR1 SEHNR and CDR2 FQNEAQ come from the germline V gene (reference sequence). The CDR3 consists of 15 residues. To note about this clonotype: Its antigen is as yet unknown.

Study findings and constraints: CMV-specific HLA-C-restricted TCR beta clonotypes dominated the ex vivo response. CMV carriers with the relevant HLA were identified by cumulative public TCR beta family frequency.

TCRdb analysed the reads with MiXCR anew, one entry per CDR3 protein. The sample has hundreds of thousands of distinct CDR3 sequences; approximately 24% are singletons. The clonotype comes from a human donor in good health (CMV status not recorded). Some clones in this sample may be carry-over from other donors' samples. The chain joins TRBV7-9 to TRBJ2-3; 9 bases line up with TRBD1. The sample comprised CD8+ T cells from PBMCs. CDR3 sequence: CASSPGTTGGDTQYF. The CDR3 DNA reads TGTGCCAGCAGCCCCGGAACGACAGGGGGAGATACGCAGTATTTT.